This T cell receptor (beta chain) was obtained from a study of shared clonotypes between healthy human individuals. Study-wide findings and caveats: Against clonotypes common to all four donors, non-shared ones had lower generation probabilities.

About this clone itself: The antigen is unknown.

Clones were sequenced by immunoSEQ multiplex PCR, and TCRdb holds only the in-frame ones, with some missing. The profile shows around 2.5 million clones, roughly 93% of them singletons. The CDR3 is 17 amino acids. Germline V CDR1 and CDR2: LNHDA, SQIVND (reference sequence). The V and J ends lost 5 bases and 5 bases, in that order; junction bases with no gene match: 9. This rearrangement joins TRBV19 to TRBJ2-2; 12 bases match TRBD2. This TCR was recovered from a man between 18 and 29 years old in good health. Some clones in this sample may be carry-over from other donors' samples. Sequences were obtained from naive CD4+ T cells from PBMCs. Subset meaning: CD45RA+ positively selected. Here the CDR3 reads CASSLRLAGDRTGELFF. The CDR3 coding sequence is TGTGCCAGTAGTTTGAGACTAGCGGGAGATCGGACCGGGGAGCTGTTTTTT.